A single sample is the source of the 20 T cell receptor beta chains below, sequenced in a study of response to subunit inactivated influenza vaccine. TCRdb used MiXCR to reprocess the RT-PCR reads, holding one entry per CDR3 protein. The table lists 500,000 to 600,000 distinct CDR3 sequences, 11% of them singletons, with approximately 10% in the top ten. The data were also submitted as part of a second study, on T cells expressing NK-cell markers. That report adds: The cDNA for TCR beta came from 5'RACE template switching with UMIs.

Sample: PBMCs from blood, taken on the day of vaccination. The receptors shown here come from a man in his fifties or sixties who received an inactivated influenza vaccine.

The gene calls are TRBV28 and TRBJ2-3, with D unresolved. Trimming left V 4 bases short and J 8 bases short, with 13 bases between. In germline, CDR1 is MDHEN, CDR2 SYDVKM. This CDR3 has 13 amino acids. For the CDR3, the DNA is TGTGCCAGCAGTTCGACAAACGGTGGTACGCAGTATTTT. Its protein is CASSSTNGGTQYF.

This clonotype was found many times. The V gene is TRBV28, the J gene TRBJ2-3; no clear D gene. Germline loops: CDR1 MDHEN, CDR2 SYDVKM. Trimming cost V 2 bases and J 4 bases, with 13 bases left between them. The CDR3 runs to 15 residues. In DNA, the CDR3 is TGTGCCAGCAGTTTACAGTTTCGAGTGGCAGATACGCAGTATTTT. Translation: CASSLQFRVADTQYF.

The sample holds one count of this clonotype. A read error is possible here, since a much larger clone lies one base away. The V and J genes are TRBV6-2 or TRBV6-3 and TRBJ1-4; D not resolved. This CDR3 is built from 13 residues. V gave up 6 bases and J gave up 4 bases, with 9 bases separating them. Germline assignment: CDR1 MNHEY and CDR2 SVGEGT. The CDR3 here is CASRSLNNEKLFF. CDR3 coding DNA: TGTGCCAGCAGGAGCCTGAATAATGAAAAACTGTTTTTT.

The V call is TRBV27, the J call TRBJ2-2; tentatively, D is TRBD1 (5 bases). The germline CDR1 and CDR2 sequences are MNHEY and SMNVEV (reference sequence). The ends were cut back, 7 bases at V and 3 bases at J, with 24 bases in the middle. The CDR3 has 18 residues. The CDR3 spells CASTRTVSQGSHTGELFF. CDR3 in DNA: TGTGCCAGCACCCGAACGGTTTCCCAGGGAAGTCACACCGGGGAGCTGTTTTTT.

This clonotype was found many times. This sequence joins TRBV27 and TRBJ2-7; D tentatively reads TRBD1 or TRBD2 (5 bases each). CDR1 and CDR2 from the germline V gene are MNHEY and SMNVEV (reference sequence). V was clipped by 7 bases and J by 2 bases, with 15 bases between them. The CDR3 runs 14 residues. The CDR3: CASTSGGPTYEQYF. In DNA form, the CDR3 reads TGTGCCAGCACCTCTGGGGGTCCCACCTACGAGCAGTACTTC.

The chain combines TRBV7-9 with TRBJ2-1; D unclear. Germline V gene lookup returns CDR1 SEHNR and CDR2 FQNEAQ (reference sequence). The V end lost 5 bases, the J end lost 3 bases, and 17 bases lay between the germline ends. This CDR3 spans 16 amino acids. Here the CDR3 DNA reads TGTGCCAGCAGCGTGGGCGTAGCATCAAACTACAATGAGCAGTTCTTC. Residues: CASSVGVASNYNEQFF.

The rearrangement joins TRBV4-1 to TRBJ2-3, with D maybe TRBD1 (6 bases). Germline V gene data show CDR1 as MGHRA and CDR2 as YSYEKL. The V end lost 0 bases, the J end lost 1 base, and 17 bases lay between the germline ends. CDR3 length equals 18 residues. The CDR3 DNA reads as TGCGCCAGCAGCCAAGAATATCAGAGGGGGTCTGGCACAGATACGCAGTATTTT. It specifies CASSQEYQRGSGTDTQYF.

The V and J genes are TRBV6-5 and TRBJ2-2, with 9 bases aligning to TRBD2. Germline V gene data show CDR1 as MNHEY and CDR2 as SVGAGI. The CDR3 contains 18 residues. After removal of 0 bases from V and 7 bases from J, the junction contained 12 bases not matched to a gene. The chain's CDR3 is CASSYSIKAGGHGGELFF. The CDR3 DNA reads TGTGCCAGCAGTTACTCGATAAAGGCGGGAGGGCATGGCGGGGAGCTGTTTTTT.

The CDR3 region has the DNA TGCAGTGGACGGGACAGAGAGACCCAGTACTTC. It yields the protein CSGRDRETQYF. V and J are TRBV20-1 and TRBJ2-5, with 7 bases matching TRBD1. CDR3 length equals 11 residues. Germline loops: CDR1 DFQATT, CDR2 SNEGSKA (reference sequence). The V and J ends lost 7 bases and 4 bases, in that order; junction bases with no gene match: 3.

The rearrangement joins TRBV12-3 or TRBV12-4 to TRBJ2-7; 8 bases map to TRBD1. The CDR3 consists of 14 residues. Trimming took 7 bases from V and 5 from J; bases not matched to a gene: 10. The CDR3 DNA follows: TGTGCCAGCACCCCGACAGGGGTACGCCACGAGCAGTACTTC. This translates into CASTPTGVRHEQYF.

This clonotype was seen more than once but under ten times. DNA of the CDR3: TGTGCCATCAGACCAGAGAGCAATCAGCCCCAGCATTTT. It codes for CAIRPESNQPQHF. The chain combines TRBV10-3 with TRBJ1-5; D remains ambiguous. Trimming removed 6 bases from V and 1 base from J, with 7 bases in between. The CDR3 is 13 residues long. Germline V gene data show CDR1 as ENHRY and CDR2 as SYGVKD.

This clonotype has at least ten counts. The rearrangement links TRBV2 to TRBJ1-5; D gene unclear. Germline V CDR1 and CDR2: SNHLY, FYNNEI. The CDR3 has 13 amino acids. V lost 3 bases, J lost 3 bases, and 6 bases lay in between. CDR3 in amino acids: CASSDELNQPQHF. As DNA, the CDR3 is TGTGCCAGCAGTGACGAACTCAATCAGCCCCAGCATTTT.

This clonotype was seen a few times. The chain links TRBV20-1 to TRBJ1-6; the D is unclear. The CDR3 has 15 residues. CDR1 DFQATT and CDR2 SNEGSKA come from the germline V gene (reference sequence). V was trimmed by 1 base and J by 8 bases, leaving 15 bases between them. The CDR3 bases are TGCAGTGCTAGAGTCCTGCCGGGGAGCGATTCACCCCTCCACTTT. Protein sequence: CSARVLPGSDSPLHF.

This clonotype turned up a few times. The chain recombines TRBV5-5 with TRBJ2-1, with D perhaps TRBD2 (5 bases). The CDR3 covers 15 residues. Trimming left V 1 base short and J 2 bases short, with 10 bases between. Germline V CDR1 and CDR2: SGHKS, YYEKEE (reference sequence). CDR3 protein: CASSLNDGTYNEQFF. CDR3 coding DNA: TGTGCCAGCAGCTTGAATGACGGGACCTACAATGAGCAGTTCTTC.

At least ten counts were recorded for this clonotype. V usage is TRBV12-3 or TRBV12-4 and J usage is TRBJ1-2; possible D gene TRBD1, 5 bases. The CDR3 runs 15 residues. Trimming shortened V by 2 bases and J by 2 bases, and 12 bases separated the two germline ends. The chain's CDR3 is CASSLPWAGNYGYTF. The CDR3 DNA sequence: TGTGCCAGCAGTTTACCCTGGGCAGGGAACTATGGCTACACCTTC.

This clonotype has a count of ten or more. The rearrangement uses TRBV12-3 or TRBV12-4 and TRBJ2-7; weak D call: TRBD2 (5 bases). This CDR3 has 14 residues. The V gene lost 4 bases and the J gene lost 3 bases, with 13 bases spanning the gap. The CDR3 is CASSSSEANYEQYF. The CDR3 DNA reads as TGTGCCAGCAGTTCCTCGGAGGCAAACTACGAGCAGTACTTC.

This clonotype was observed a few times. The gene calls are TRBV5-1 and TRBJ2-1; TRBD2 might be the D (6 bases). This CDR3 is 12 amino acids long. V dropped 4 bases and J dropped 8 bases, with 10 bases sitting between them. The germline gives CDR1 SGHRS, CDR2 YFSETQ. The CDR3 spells CASSPGGYEQFF. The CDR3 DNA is TGCGCCAGCAGCCCTGGAGGGTATGAGCAGTTCTTC.

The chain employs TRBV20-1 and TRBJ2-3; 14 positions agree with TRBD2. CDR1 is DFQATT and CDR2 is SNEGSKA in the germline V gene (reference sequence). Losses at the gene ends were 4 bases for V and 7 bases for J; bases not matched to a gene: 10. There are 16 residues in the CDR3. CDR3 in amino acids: CSAKPGLAGATYTQYF. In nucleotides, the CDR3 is TGCAGTGCTAAACCGGGACTAGCGGGAGCGACGTATACGCAGTATTTT.

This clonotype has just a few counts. The CDR3 sequence: CATMDSVNTEAFF. For the CDR3, the DNA is TGTGCCACCATGGACAGCGTGAACACTGAAGCTTTCTTT. The gene calls are TRBV15 and TRBJ1-1; TRBD1 might be the D (6 bases). There are 13 residues in the CDR3. The V end was cut by 7 bases, the J end by 0 bases, with 9 bases between. CDR1 is LNHNV and CDR2 is YYDKDF in the germline V gene (reference sequence). The entire variable domain, with the rest obtained from reference TRBV15 and TRBJ1-1, is as follows: DAMVIQNPRYQVTQFGKPVTLSCSQTLNHNVMYWYQQKSSQAPKLLFHYYDKDFNNEADTPDNFQSRRPNTSFCFLDIRSPGLGDTAMYLCATMDSVNTEAFFGQGTRLTVV.

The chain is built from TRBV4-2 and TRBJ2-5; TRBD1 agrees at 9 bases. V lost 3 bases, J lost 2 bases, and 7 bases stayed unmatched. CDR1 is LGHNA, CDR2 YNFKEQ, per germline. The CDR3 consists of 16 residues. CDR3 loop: CASSQSGTGPQETQYF. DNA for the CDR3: TGTGCCAGCAGCCAGTCCGGGACAGGGCCGCAAGAGACCCAGTACTTC.